A selection of T cell receptor beta chains follows, all from one sample in a study of OX40 agonist ivuxolimab in advanced cancers. Sequenced by immunoSEQ multiplex PCR; TCRdb stores in-frame clones only, minus some. The table has about 54,000 clones, around 89% seen once. Sequencing used CD4+ or CD8+ T cells sorted from blood, obtained in a trial of the OX40 agonist ivuxolimab. Source of these receptors: an adult with an advanced solid tumor such as melanoma, head and neck, liver or kidney cancer. Both conserved end residues are part of each CDR3. The order of the fields is J gene, D gene, V gene, clone size, CDR3 DNA, CDR3 protein. A D gene is named only where the DNA matches it firmly. For some rows the clone size is stated as once, few or many, or as a class when expanded; others skip it.

j_call: TRBJ1-1; d_call: NA; v_call: TRBV6-5; clone_size: NA; cdr3_nt: TGTGCCAGCAGTTACGGATCCCTATGGGGCACTGAAGCTTTCTTT; cdr3_aa: CASSYGSLWGTEAFF
j_call: TRBJ2-7; d_call: NA; v_call: TRBV2; clone_size: NA; cdr3_nt: TGTGCCAGCAGTGACGGGGGATACGAGCAGTACTTC; cdr3_aa: CASSDGGYEQYF
j_call: TRBJ2-3; d_call: NA; v_call: TRBV19; clone_size: once; cdr3_nt: TGTGCCAGTAGTATGCCTTTTAAAGGCACAGATACGCAGTATTTT; cdr3_aa: CASSMPFKGTDTQYF
j_call: TRBJ1-1; d_call: NA; v_call: TRBV10-1; clone_size: NA; cdr3_nt: TGCGCCAGCAGTGAGGCAGAAGGCACTGAAGCTTTCTTT; cdr3_aa: CASSEAEGTEAFF
j_call: TRBJ2-1; d_call: TRBD2; v_call: TRBV19; clone_size: once; cdr3_nt: TGTGCCAGTACCCCCCGCCCCCTAGCGGGGGGTTCCTACAATGAGCAGTTCTTC; cdr3_aa: CASTPRPLAGGSYNEQFF
j_call: TRBJ1-3; d_call: TRBD1; v_call: TRBV30; clone_size: NA; cdr3_nt: TGTGCGTGGAGCAGGGGGTCTGGAAACACCATATATTTT; cdr3_aa: CAWSRGSGNTIYF
j_call: TRBJ2-3; d_call: NA; v_call: TRBV30; clone_size: once; cdr3_nt: TGTGCCGGCTCCCGGACTGCGGCCCGCACAGATACGCAGTATTTT; cdr3_aa: CAGSRTAARTDTQYF
j_call: TRBJ1-1; d_call: NA; v_call: TRBV6-5; clone_size: NA; cdr3_nt: TGTGCCGCCTCCCGGGGCGCGGGGACTGAAGCTTTCTTT; cdr3_aa: CAASRGAGTEAFF
j_call: TRBJ2-6; d_call: TRBD2; v_call: TRBV10-3; clone_size: NA; cdr3_nt: TGTGCCATCGAGGCTAGCGGTCTCTCCGGGGCCAACGTCCTGACTTTC; cdr3_aa: CAIEASGLSGANVLTF
j_call: TRBJ1-5; d_call: TRBD1; v_call: TRBV18; clone_size: NA; cdr3_nt: TGTGCCAGCTCACCTTCGGACAGGGGGCTCGGTGGCAATCAGCCCCAGCATTTT; cdr3_aa: CASSPSDRGLGGNQPQHF
j_call: TRBJ1-2; d_call: NA; v_call: TRBV2; clone_size: NA; cdr3_nt: TGTGCCAGCAGTGGCGACAAGTATGGCTACACCTTC; cdr3_aa: CASSGDKYGYTF
j_call: TRBJ1-3; d_call: NA; v_call: TRBV27; clone_size: NA; cdr3_nt: TGTGCCAGCAGTTTATCTCAGGGCCCCGGAAACACCATATATTTT; cdr3_aa: CASSLSQGPGNTIYF
j_call: TRBJ2-2; d_call: NA; v_call: TRBV18; clone_size: once; cdr3_nt: TGTGCCAGCTCACCACCGAATAGGGGAGGTGGCACCGGGGAGCTGTTTTTT; cdr3_aa: CASSPPNRGGGTGELFF
j_call: TRBJ2-2; d_call: NA; v_call: TRBV29-1; clone_size: few; cdr3_nt: TGCAGCGTTGATGGATGGGGGACCGGGGAGCTGTTTTTT; cdr3_aa: CSVDGWGTGELFF
j_call: TRBJ1-4; d_call: NA; v_call: TRBV18; clone_size: NA; cdr3_nt: TGTGCCAGCTCACCTCGGCCAGACGAAAAACTGTTTTTT; cdr3_aa: CASSPRPDEKLFF
j_call: TRBJ2-3; d_call: NA; v_call: TRBV5-1; clone_size: NA; cdr3_nt: TGCGCCAGCAGCTTGGAGGGGTCAGATACGCAGTATTTT; cdr3_aa: CASSLEGSDTQYF
j_call: TRBJ2-7; d_call: TRBD1; v_call: TRBV2; clone_size: NA; cdr3_nt: TGTGCCAGCAGTGTGGGACAGGCGGGACTCTACGAGCAGTACTTC; cdr3_aa: CASSVGQAGLYEQYF
j_call: TRBJ2-5; d_call: NA; v_call: TRBV15; clone_size: NA; cdr3_nt: TGTGCCACCACCCCGGGACCACAAGAGACCCAGTACTTC; cdr3_aa: CATTPGPQETQYF
j_call: TRBJ2-2; d_call: NA; v_call: TRBV6-4; clone_size: NA; cdr3_nt: TGTGCCAGCAGTGACTCAAGCCAAAACGGGCGGGAGCTGTTTTTT; cdr3_aa: CASSDSSQNGRELFF
j_call: TRBJ2-1; d_call: NA; v_call: TRBV7-2; clone_size: NA; cdr3_nt: TGTGCCAGCTCCCTACCAGGGGCCGGTGAGCAGTTCTTC; cdr3_aa: CASSLPGAGEQFF
j_call: TRBJ2-7; d_call: NA; v_call: TRBV30; clone_size: NA; cdr3_nt: TGTGCCTGGAGTGTAAGGGGGCTAGCGGAGTCCTACGAGCAGTACTTC; cdr3_aa: CAWSVRGLAESYEQYF
j_call: TRBJ1-3; d_call: TRBD1; v_call: TRBV6-5; clone_size: NA; cdr3_nt: TGTGCCAGCAGTCTACAGGGGCCTGGAAACACCATATATTTT; cdr3_aa: CASSLQGPGNTIYF
j_call: TRBJ2-1; d_call: NA; v_call: TRBV6-1; clone_size: NA; cdr3_nt: TGTGCCAGCAGACAGAAAGACAATGAGCAGTTCTTC; cdr3_aa: CASRQKDNEQFF
j_call: TRBJ2-7; d_call: TRBD2; v_call: TRBV11-2; clone_size: NA; cdr3_nt: TGTGCCAGCAGCTTAGACCCTACTAGCGGGGGGAGCTACGAGCAGTACTTC; cdr3_aa: CASSLDPTSGGSYEQYF
j_call: TRBJ2-1; d_call: TRBD2; v_call: TRBV19; clone_size: NA; cdr3_nt: TGTGCCAGTAGTATGGGGGGAGGGCTGAGCTCCTACAATGAGCAGTTCTTC; cdr3_aa: CASSMGGGLSSYNEQFF
j_call: TRBJ1-2; d_call: NA; v_call: TRBV10-3; clone_size: NA; cdr3_nt: TGTGCCATCAGTGATGGGCACTCCGACCATGGCTACACCTTC; cdr3_aa: CAISDGHSDHGYTF
j_call: TRBJ2-5; d_call: NA; v_call: TRBV7-7; clone_size: NA; cdr3_nt: TGTGCTAGCAGCAAGGACAGTGTCCGGGAGACCCAGTACTTC; cdr3_aa: CASSKDSVRETQYF
j_call: TRBJ1-1; d_call: NA; v_call: TRBV5-6; clone_size: NA; cdr3_nt: TGTGCCAGCAGCAATCCTCCCAGGGGAGATCAAGCTTTCTTT; cdr3_aa: CASSNPPRGDQAFF
j_call: TRBJ2-7; d_call: NA; v_call: TRBV4-1; clone_size: NA; cdr3_nt: TGCGCCAGCAGCCAAGATCAGTCCTACGAGCAGTACTTC; cdr3_aa: CASSQDQSYEQYF
j_call: TRBJ1-3; d_call: TRBD1; v_call: TRBV5-4; clone_size: NA; cdr3_nt: TGTGCCAGCAGCTTGCAGGGGGCGGGTGGAAACACCATATATTTT; cdr3_aa: CASSLQGAGGNTIYF
j_call: TRBJ2-7; d_call: NA; v_call: TRBV25-1; clone_size: NA; cdr3_nt: TGTGCCAGCAGCGGGGGATGGGCCTACGAGCAGTACTTC; cdr3_aa: CASSGGWAYEQYF
j_call: TRBJ2-2; d_call: NA; v_call: TRBV30; clone_size: NA; cdr3_nt: TGTGCCTGGAGCAAGCCCCCCGGGGAGCTGTTTTTT; cdr3_aa: CAWSKPPGELFF
j_call: TRBJ1-1; d_call: NA; v_call: TRBV11-2; clone_size: NA; cdr3_nt: TGTGCCAGCAGCTTACCCCAGGGAAGTACTGAAGCTTTCTTT; cdr3_aa: CASSLPQGSTEAFF
j_call: TRBJ2-7; d_call: NA; v_call: TRBV6-1; clone_size: once; cdr3_nt: TGTGCCAGCATCAGAGACGGGGCAGGGCCCTACGAGCAGTACTTC; cdr3_aa: CASIRDGAGPYEQYF
j_call: TRBJ2-1; d_call: TRBD1; v_call: TRBV25-1; clone_size: NA; cdr3_nt: TGTGCCACCGCCACAGGGGTGAACTACAATGAGCAGTTCTTC; cdr3_aa: CATATGVNYNEQFF
j_call: TRBJ1-1; d_call: TRBD1; v_call: TRBV12-5; clone_size: NA; cdr3_nt: TGTGCTAGTGGCCTACCTACAGGGGGCCCTTTTAGAGCTTTCTTT; cdr3_aa: CASGLPTGGPFRAFF
j_call: TRBJ2-1; d_call: NA; v_call: TRBV19; clone_size: NA; cdr3_nt: TGTGCCAGTAGTATTCGTGGTGAGCAGTTCTTC; cdr3_aa: CASSIRGEQFF
j_call: TRBJ2-1; d_call: TRBD2; v_call: TRBV5-1; clone_size: NA; cdr3_nt: TGCGCCAGCAGCTTGGAGGGAGCGGGAGGGCGGTCTTCCTTCTTC; cdr3_aa: CASSLEGAGGRSSFF
j_call: TRBJ1-1; d_call: NA; v_call: TRBV30; clone_size: NA; cdr3_nt: TGTGCCTGGAGTCCCGCCCGCCGGGGCACTGAAGCTTTCTTT; cdr3_aa: CAWSPARRGTEAFF
j_call: TRBJ1-1; d_call: NA; v_call: TRBV5-6; clone_size: NA; cdr3_nt: TGTGCCAGCAGCTTGGTGAGGAACACTGAAGCTTTCTTT; cdr3_aa: CASSLVRNTEAFF
j_call: TRBJ1-2; d_call: NA; v_call: TRBV7-9; clone_size: few; cdr3_nt: TGTGCCAGCAGCTTAGGGGCCGGGAGAAATGGCTACACCTTC; cdr3_aa: CASSLGAGRNGYTF
j_call: TRBJ1-1; d_call: TRBD1; v_call: TRBV18; clone_size: few; cdr3_nt: TGTGCCAGCTCACCTTCGGACAGGGATGAAGCTTTCTTT; cdr3_aa: CASSPSDRDEAFF
j_call: TRBJ2-2; d_call: TRBD1; v_call: TRBV7-9; clone_size: NA; cdr3_nt: TGTGCCAGCAGCTTAGCGGGGACAGGGGTTACCGGGGAGCTGTTTTTT; cdr3_aa: CASSLAGTGVTGELFF
j_call: TRBJ1-1; d_call: NA; v_call: TRBV27; clone_size: NA; cdr3_nt: TGTGCCAGCAGTTATATACAGGGTGATACTGAAGCTTTCTTT; cdr3_aa: CASSYIQGDTEAFF
j_call: TRBJ2-5; d_call: TRBD2; v_call: TRBV9; clone_size: NA; cdr3_nt: TGTGCCAGCAGCGTAGCGGGGGGGCTGGGAGAGACCCAGTACTTC; cdr3_aa: CASSVAGGLGETQYF
j_call: TRBJ2-1; d_call: TRBD2; v_call: TRBV6-1; clone_size: NA; cdr3_nt: TGTGCCAGCGCTGGGGAGGGTTCGACCGAGCAGTTCTTC; cdr3_aa: CASAGEGSTEQFF
j_call: TRBJ1-1; d_call: NA; v_call: TRBV5-1; clone_size: NA; cdr3_nt: TGCGCCAGCAGCTTGGCAGGGTCAAGCTACAGGGCAAACACTGAAGCTTTCTTT; cdr3_aa: CASSLAGSSYRANTEAFF
j_call: TRBJ1-3; d_call: NA; v_call: TRBV27; clone_size: NA; cdr3_nt: TGTGCCAGCAGTTTAGGGTCGGGGGCGGCCGGAGACACCATATATTTT; cdr3_aa: CASSLGSGAAGDTIYF
j_call: TRBJ2-7; d_call: TRBD1; v_call: TRBV11-2; clone_size: NA; cdr3_nt: TGTGCCAGCAGCTTAGTTCTGGGACAGAGCGAGCAGTACTTC; cdr3_aa: CASSLVLGQSEQYF